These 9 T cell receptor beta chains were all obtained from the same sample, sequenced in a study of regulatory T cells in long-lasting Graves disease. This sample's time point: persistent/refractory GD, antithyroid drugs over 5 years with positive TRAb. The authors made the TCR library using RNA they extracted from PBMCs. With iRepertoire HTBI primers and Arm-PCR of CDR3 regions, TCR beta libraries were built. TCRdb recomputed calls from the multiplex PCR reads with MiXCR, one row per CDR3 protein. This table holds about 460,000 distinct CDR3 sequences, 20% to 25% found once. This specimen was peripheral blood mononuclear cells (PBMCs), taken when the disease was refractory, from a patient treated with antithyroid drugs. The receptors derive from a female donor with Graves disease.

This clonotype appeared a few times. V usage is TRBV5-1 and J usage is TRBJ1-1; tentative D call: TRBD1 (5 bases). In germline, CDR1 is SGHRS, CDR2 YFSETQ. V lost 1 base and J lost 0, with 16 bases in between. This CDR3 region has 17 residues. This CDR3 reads CASSLLGVQGMNTEAFF. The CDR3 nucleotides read TGCGCCAGCAGCTTGTTGGGGGTTCAGGGTATGAACACTGAAGCTTTCTTT.

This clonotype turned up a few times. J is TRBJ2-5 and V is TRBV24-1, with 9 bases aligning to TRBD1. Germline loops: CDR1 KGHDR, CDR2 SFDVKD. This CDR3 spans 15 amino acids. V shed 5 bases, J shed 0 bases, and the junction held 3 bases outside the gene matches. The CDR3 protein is CATSAGTGHQETQYF. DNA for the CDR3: TGTGCCACCAGTGCCGGGACAGGGCACCAAGAGACCCAGTACTTC.

The CDR3 reads CASSLGVVATDTQYF. The CDR3 DNA reads as TGTGCCAGTAGTCTAGGTGTGGTTGCCACAGATACGCAGTATTTT. The rearrangement links TRBV19 to TRBJ2-3, with D hard to call. Looked up from germline, CDR1 is LNHDA and CDR2 is SQIVND (reference sequence). The CDR3 length is 15 residues. V dropped 5 bases and J dropped 2 bases, with 14 bases sitting between them.

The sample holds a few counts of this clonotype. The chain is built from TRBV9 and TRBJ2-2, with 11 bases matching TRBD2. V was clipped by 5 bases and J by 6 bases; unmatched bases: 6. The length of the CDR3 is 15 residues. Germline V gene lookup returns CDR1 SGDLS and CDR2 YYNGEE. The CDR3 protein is CASSFSGRAAGELFF. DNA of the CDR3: TGTGCCAGCAGTTTTAGCGGGAGGGCCGCCGGGGAGCTGTTTTTT.

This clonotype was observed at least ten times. The CDR3 is CAMKNRNTGELFF. As DNA, the CDR3 is TGTGCCATGAAGAATAGGAACACCGGGGAGCTGTTTTTT. The chain joins TRBV27 to TRBJ2-2; D is uncertain. The CDR3 spans 13 residues. Per germline, CDR1 MNHEY and CDR2 SMNVEV (reference sequence). V lost 10 bases and J 1 base, leaving 10 bases between the germline ends.

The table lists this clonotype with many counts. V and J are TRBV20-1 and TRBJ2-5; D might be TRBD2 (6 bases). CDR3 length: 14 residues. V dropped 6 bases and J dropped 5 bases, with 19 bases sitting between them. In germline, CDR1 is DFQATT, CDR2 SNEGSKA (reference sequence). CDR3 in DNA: TGCAGTGCGCACCCTGGGGGGTTGGGGGAGACCCAGTACTTC. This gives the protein CSAHPGGLGETQYF.

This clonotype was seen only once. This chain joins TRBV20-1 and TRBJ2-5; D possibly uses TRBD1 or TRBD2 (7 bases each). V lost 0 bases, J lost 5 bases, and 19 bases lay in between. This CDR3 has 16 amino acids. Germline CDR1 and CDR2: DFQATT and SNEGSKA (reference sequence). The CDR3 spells CSARDTGAGGGETQYF. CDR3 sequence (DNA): TGCAGTGCTAGAGATACGGGGGCAGGGGGAGGGGAGACCCAGTACTTC.

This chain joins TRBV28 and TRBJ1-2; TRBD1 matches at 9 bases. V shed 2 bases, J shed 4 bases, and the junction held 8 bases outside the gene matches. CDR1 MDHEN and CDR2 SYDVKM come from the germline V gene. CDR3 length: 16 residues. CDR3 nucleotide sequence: TGTGCCAGCAGTTTAGTCGGACAGGGGTCGAGCTATGGCTACACCTTC. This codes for CASSLVGQGSSYGYTF.

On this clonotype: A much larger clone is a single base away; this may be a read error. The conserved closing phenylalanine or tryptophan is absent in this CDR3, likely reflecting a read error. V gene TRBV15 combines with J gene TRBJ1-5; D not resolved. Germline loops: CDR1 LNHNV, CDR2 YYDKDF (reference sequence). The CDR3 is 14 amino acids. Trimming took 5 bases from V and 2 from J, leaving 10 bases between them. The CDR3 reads CATSPWTGNQPQHC. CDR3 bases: TGTGCCACCAGCCCCTGGACGGGCAATCAGCCCCAGCATTGT.